This entry describes one T cell receptor beta chain. Its antigen is undetermined. This sample was included in a study of Ad26.COV2.S vaccination and SARS-CoV-2 variants. Study observations and caveats: Analytic work on TCR breadth and depth might have understated the full extent of total T cell responses. People who got the vaccine or the placebo had similar non-spike TCR breadth. Placebo recipients had lower spike-specific TCR breadth than vaccine recipients.

This CDR3 spans 16 amino acids. Sequencing was performed with immunoSEQ multiplex PCR; in TCRdb, only in-frame clones are kept and a portion is missing. This table has about 350,000 clones, roughly nine tenths appearing once. The clonotype comes from a human donor who had recovered from COVID-19. The sequencing here drew on peripheral blood, taken after recovery from COVID-19. The J gene is TRBJ1-5, the V gene TRBV21-1; the table's TRBD1 call for D was not verified on the DNA. TRBV21-1 is marked as a pseudogene. CDR3 DNA sequence: TGTGCCAGCAAAGGGACAAACAGGGATAGCAATCAGCCCCAGCATTTT. It encodes CASKGTNRDSNQPQHF.